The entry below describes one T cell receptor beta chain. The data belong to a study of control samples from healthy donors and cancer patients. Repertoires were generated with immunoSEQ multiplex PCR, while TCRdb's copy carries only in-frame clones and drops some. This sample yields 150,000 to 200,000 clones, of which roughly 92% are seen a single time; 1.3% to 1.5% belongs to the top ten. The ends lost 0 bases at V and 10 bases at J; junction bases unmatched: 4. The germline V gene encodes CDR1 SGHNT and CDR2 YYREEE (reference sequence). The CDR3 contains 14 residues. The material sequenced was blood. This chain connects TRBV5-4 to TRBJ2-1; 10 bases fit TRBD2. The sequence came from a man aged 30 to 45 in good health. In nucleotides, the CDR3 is TGTGCCAGCAGCTTGGCTAGCGGGAGAGAAGAGCAGTTCTTC. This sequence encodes CASSLASGREEQFF.